A selection of T cell receptor beta chains follows, all from one sample in a study of shared clonotypes between healthy human individuals. Generated by immunoSEQ multiplex PCR, the TCRdb table keeps only in-frame clones and is missing some. The table lists over 2 million clones, about 95% of them singletons. The sequenced sample consisted of naive CD4+ T cells sorted from blood. These receptors were collected from a man aged 18 to 29 in good health. Each CDR3 is given with its conserved first and last residue.

J	V	CDR3
TRBJ2-1	TRBV30	CAWSVLAGSRNEQFF
TRBJ1-5	TRBV2	CASRHDRGNKPQHF
TRBJ1-1	TRBV10-3	CAISRGENTEAFF
TRBJ2-7	TRBV4-1	CASSPGTGGSYEQYF
TRBJ2-2	TRBV27	CASSLSASNTGELFF
TRBJ2-7	TRBV5-4	CASSPTLAGGPYEQYF
TRBJ1-5	TRBV11-3	CASSLDWYRGQQPQHF
TRBJ2-7	TRBV5-6	CASSLSWGTYEQYF
TRBJ1-5	TRBV29-1	CSVMEAGPQPQHF
TRBJ1-6	TRBV18	CASSPSLLRESPLHF
TRBJ1-4	TRBV4-1	CASSRNLWVANEKLFF
TRBJ1-1	TRBV27	CASSFLGGGPAEAFF
TRBJ2-7	TRBV5-1	CASAAGTSGEQYF
TRBJ2-7	TRBV5-6	CASMRAGGFYEQYF
TRBJ2-5	TRBV5-4	CAISLPKETQYF
TRBJ1-1	TRBV10-3	CAIRRDTEAFF
TRBJ1-4	TRBV2	CASSEARATNEKLFF
TRBJ2-7	TRBV7-3	CASSPRQGSYEQYF
TRBJ2-3	TRBV10-3	CAISGGGSSVDTQYF
TRBJ2-7	TRBV18	CASSPSQGITYEQYF
TRBJ2-7	TRBV27	CASRAAGQGYYEQYF
TRBJ1-1	TRBV30	CAWDKIRAFF
TRBJ2-3	TRBV9	CASSVVGTGALEDTQYF
TRBJ1-4	TRBV28	CASSLSGHPLYEKLFF
TRBJ1-3	TRBV6-5	CASSSGSLGGNTIYF
TRBJ1-5	TRBV6-1	CASSDKGARPQHF
TRBJ2-7	TRBV28	CASNVGTPYEQYF
TRBJ2-3	TRBV5-1	CASSLEAVGTDTQYF
TRBJ1-2	TRBV4-1	CASSQEQGRGYTF
TRBJ2-2	TRBV5-1	CASSPTGLYTGELFF
TRBJ1-1	TRBV15	CATSPQGGEGSEAFF
TRBJ1-1	TRBV11-2	CASSLGRHPVAEAFF
TRBJ2-1	TRBV30	CAWSLPGARHNEQFF
TRBJ2-7	TRBV6-1	CASSRSGGGEQYF
TRBJ1-5	TRBV5-5	CASSGTGGNNQPQHF
TRBJ2-3	TRBV14	CASSQRVVRGDTQYF
TRBJ2-3	TRBV5-6	CASSLTASSTDTQYF
TRBJ2-7	TRBV5-5	CASSFGLAGGPAYEQYF
TRBJ2-2	TRBV30	CAWSVRGTNTGELFF
TRBJ2-3	TRBV7-6	CASSYQGAGTDTQYF
TRBJ2-2	TRBV4-1	CASSQDASGGFSGELFF